The text below deals with one TCR beta chain. What it recognizes is unknown. The data were obtained in a study of response to subunit inactivated influenza vaccine. Via MiXCR, TCRdb re-called the RT-PCR reads, giving one row per CDR3 protein. Of around 750,000 distinct CDR3 sequences detected, about 20% appear once; the ten largest clones hold roughly 10%. Study conclusions and caveats: The authors suggested that few new T cells are recruited per seasonal influenza vaccination.

Material: PBMCs from blood, obtained roughly 5 days after vaccination. This TCR derives from a man in his forties or fifties who received an inactivated influenza vaccine.

The CDR3 is CAWSLVANTGELFF. In DNA, the CDR3 is TGTGCCTGGAGTCTGGTTGCGAACACCGGGGAGCTGTTTTTT. The rearrangement uses TRBV30 and TRBJ2-2, with no clear D. Germline values: CDR1 GTSNPN, CDR2 SVGIG (reference sequence). CDR3 size: 14 residues. With 2 bases removed from V and 0 bases from J, the gap between germline ends came to 7 bases.